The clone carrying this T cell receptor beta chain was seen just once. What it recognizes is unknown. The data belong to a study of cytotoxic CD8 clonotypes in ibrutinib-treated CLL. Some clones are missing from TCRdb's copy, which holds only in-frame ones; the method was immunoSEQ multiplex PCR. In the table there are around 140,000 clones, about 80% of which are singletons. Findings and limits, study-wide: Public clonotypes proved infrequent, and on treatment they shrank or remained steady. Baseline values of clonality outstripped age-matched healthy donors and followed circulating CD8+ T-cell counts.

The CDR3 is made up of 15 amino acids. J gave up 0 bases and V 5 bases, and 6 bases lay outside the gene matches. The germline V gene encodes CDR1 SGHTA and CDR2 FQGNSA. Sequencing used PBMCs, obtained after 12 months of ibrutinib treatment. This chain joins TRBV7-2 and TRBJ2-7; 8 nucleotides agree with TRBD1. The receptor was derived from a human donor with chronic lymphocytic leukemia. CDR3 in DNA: TGTGCCAGCAGCGTCAGGGGGCTCAGCTCCTACGAGCAGTACTTC. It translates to CASSVRGLSSYEQYF.